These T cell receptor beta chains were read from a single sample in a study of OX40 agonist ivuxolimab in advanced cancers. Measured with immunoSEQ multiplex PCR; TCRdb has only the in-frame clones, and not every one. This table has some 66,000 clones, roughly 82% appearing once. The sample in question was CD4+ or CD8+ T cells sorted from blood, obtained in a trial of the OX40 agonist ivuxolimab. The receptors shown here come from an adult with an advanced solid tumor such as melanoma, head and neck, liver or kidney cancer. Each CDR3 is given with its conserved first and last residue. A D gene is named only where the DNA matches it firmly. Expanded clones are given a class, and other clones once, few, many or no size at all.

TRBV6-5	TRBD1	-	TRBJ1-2	CASSYTGANYGYTF	TGTGCCAGCAGTTACACAGGGGCCAACTATGGCTACACCTTC
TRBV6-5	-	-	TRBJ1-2	CASRGTDHYGYTF	TGTGCCAGCAGAGGGACGGATCATTATGGCTACACCTTC
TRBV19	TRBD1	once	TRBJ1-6	CATQTGGGSSPLHF	TGTGCCACCCAGACAGGGGGAGGGAGTTCACCCCTCCACTTT
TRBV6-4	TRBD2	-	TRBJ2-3	CASSKSGLAGGDTQYF	TGTGCCAGCAGCAAAAGCGGACTAGCGGGGGGGGATACGCAGTATTTT
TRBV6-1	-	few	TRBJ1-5	CASSEHNQPQHF	TGTGCCAGCAGCGAACACAATCAGCCCCAGCATTTT
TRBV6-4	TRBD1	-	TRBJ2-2	CASRRTGQGAFAGELFF	TGTGCCAGCAGACGGACTGGACAGGGGGCGTTCGCCGGGGAGCTGTTTTTT
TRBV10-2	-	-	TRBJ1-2	CASSTEVLRTDYGYTF	TGCGCCAGCAGTACGGAAGTCCTCCGGACGGACTATGGCTACACCTTC
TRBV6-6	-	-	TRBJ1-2	CASSYIERGNYGYTF	TGTGCCAGCAGTTACATCGAGCGGGGAAACTATGGCTACACCTTC
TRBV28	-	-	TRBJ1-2	CASSWGGYGYTF	TGTGCCAGCAGCTGGGGGGGATATGGCTACACCTTC
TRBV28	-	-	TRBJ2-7	CAGGRGGTYEQYF	TGTGCAGGGGGCCGGGGGGGAACCTACGAGCAGTACTTC
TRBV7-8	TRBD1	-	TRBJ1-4	CATDRGPNSPRWEKLFF	TGTGCCACCGACAGGGGGCCTAATTCTCCCCGTTGGGAAAAACTGTTTTTT
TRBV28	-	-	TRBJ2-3	CASSLLGIGDTQYF	TGTGCCAGCAGTTTATTAGGTATTGGAGATACGCAGTATTTT
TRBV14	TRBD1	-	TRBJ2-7	CASSLRTGLPYEQYF	TGTGCCAGCAGCCTAAGGACAGGGCTCCCCTACGAGCAGTACTTC
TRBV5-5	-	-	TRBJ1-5	CASSSEPGVNQPQHF	TGTGCCAGCAGCTCGGAGCCAGGAGTAAATCAGCCCCAGCATTTT
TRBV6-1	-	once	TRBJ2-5	CASSEVRVRETQYF	TGTGCCAGCAGTGAAGTGAGGGTTCGGGAGACCCAGTACTTC
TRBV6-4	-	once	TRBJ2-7	CASSVEMGAYEQYF	TGTGCCAGCAGTGTCGAGATGGGGGCCTACGAGCAGTACTTC
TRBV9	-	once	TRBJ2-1	CASSVDGGDFYNEQFF	TGTGCCAGCAGCGTAGACGGCGGGGACTTTTACAATGAGCAGTTCTTC
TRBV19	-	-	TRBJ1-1	CASRVEPSEAFF	TGTGCCAGTCGGGTGGAACCAAGTGAAGCTTTCTTT
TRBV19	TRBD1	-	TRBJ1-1	CASSLTGVNTEAFF	TGTGCCAGTAGTCTCACAGGGGTCAACACTGAAGCTTTCTTT
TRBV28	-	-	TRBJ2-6	CASSPLGAGGANVLTF	TGTGCCAGCAGTCCCCTTGGGGCAGGCGGGGCCAACGTCCTGACTTTC
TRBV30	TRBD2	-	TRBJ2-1	CAWSPSGRYNEQFF	TGTGCCTGGTCTCCTAGCGGGAGATACAATGAGCAGTTCTTC
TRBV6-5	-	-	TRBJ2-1	CASSYSVWATYNEQFF	TGTGCCAGCAGTTACTCGGTGTGGGCCACCTACAATGAGCAGTTCTTC
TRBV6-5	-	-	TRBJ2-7	CASSLGPTYEQYF	TGTGCCAGCAGTCTCGGGCCCACCTACGAGCAGTACTTC
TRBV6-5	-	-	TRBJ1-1	CASSYIAGNTEAFF	TGTGCCAGCAGTTACATCGCAGGGAACACTGAAGCTTTCTTT
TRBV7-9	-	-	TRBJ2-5	CASSLSGETQYF	TGTGCCAGCAGCTTATCGGGTGAGACCCAGTACTTC
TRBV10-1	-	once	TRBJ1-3	CASSEKGRTGNTIYF	TGCGCCAGCAGTGAAAAGGGGAGAACTGGAAACACCATATATTTT
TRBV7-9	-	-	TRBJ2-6	CASRPLRGSGANVLTF	TGTGCCAGCAGACCCCTACGGGGCTCTGGGGCCAACGTCCTGACTTTC
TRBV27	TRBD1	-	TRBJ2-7	CASSTGTGSYEQYF	TGTGCCAGCAGTACCGGGACAGGATCCTACGAGCAGTACTTC
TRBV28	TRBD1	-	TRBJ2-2	CASRPDRTANTGELFF	TGTGCCAGCAGACCGGACAGGACCGCGAACACCGGGGAGCTGTTTTTT
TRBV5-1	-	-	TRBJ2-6	CARMHRVRARSSGANVLTF	TGCGCCAGAATGCACAGGGTACGAGCTAGAAGCTCTGGGGCCAACGTCCTGACTTTC
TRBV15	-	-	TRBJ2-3	CATSKGFTDTQYF	TGTGCCACCTCAAAGGGGTTCACAGATACGCAGTATTTT
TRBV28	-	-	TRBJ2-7	CASSLLVYEQYF	TGTGCCAGCAGTTTACTTGTCTACGAGCAGTACTTC
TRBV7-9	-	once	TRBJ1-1	CASGVGGPQNTEAFF	TGTGCCAGCGGAGTTGGGGGGCCCCAGAACACTGAAGCTTTCTTT
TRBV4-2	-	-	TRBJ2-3	CASSSRQGTQYF	TGTGCCAGCAGCTCCCGTCAGGGGACTCAGTATTTT
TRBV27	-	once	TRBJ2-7	CASSFGQAYEQYF	TGTGCCAGCAGTTTTGGACAAGCCTACGAGCAGTACTTC
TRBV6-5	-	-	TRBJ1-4	CASSYTSWGASEKLFF	TGTGCCAGCAGTTACACCAGTTGGGGGGCCAGTGAAAAACTGTTTTTT
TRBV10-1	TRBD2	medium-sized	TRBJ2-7	CASRPGLAGYEQYF	TGCGCCAGCAGGCCCGGACTAGCGGGCTACGAGCAGTACTTC
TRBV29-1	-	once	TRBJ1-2	CSVSVGEGYTF	TGCAGCGTTTCGGTTGGGGAGGGCTACACCTTC
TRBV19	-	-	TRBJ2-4	CASSNQRRDVQYF	TGTGCCAGTAGTAACCAAAGGAGGGACGTTCAGTACTTC
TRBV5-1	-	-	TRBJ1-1	CASSLDIMTPPTAFF	TGCGCCAGCAGCCTTGATATAATGACTCCCCCGACGGCTTTCTTT
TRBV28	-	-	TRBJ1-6	CASSTYRDNSPLHF	TGTGCCAGCAGTACCTACAGGGATAATTCACCCCTCCACTTT
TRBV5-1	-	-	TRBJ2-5	CASSKPDSMKTQYF	TGCGCCAGCAGCAAACCGGACAGTATGAAGACCCAGTACTTC